The next 6 T cell receptor beta chains were all read from a single sample in a study of blood T cell repertoires in COVID-19. TCRdb's copy holds only in-frame clones and misses some; the assay was immunoSEQ multiplex PCR. Here the sample spans tens of thousands of clones, roughly 84% being singletons. The source material was peripheral blood. These receptors all stem from a human donor in a cohort sampled during active COVID-19.

The chain has TRBV29-1 and TRBJ1-2; 11 bases match TRBD1. Germline CDR1 SQVTM, CDR2 ANQGSEA. The CDR3 is 13 residues long. V was pared by 6 bases and J by 7 bases, with 7 bases of the junction left unmatched. CDR3 in amino acids: CSVDRGRVGGYTF. The DNA of the CDR3 is TGCAGCGTGGACAGGGGGCGAGTAGGTGGCTACACCTTC.

The V call is TRBV3-1 (or the pseudogene TRBV3-2), the J call TRBJ2-1; 11 nucleotides line up with TRBD2. From germline, CDR1 is LGHDT and CDR2 YNNKEL (reference sequence). CDR3 size: 18 residues. V lost 8 bases to trimming and J lost 4 bases; unmatched junction nucleotides: 16. The CDR3 DNA reads TGTGCCAGCGGGTGGGAACTAGCGGGAGACGGGAAATACAATGAGCAGTTCTTC. Protein: CASGWELAGDGKYNEQFF.

J is TRBJ2-3 and V is TRBV24-1; 14 bases are a match to TRBD2. The CDR3 is 17 amino acids. V lost 3 bases, J lost 6 bases, and 7 bases stayed unmatched. The germline CDR1 and CDR2 sequences are KGHDR and SFDVKD. The chain's CDR3 is CATSDPGTSGRLDTQYF. The CDR3 nucleotides are TGTGCCACCAGTGATCCCGGGACTAGCGGGAGATTGGATACGCAGTATTTT.

This clone showed up just once. The V and J genes are TRBV4-2 and TRBJ1-2; 7 nucleotides agree with TRBD1. This CDR3 contains 14 residues. CDR1 LGHNA and CDR2 YNFKEQ come from the germline V gene. With V trimmed by 3 bases and J by 5 bases, 6 bases remained unmatched. CDR3 amino acids: CASSHEGAEYGYTF. As DNA, the CDR3 is TGTGCCAGCAGCCATGAGGGGGCGGAATATGGCTACACCTTC.

The rearrangement links TRBV5-8 to TRBJ2-5; a weak D match, TRBD2 (5 bases). Deletions cut 4 bases from V and 2 bases from J, with 9 bases between. The germline V gene encodes CDR1 SGHTS and CDR2 YDEGEE. The CDR3 extends over 13 amino acids. The chain's CDR3 is CASSPGVQETQYF. The CDR3 nucleotides are TGTGCCAGCAGCCCCGGGGTTCAAGAGACCCAGTACTTC.

The chain recombines TRBV28 with TRBJ2-2, with 13 positions matching TRBD2. Trimming cost V 6 bases and J 4 bases; bases outside gene matches: 5. The CDR3 contains 16 residues. Germline V gives CDR1 MDHEN, CDR2 SYDVKM. The CDR3 nucleotides are TGTGCCAGCAGCCTGACTAGCGGGAGGATCACCGGGGAGCTGTTTTTT. Its translation is CASSLTSGRITGELFF.